These 5 T cell receptor beta chains share one sample of origin, sequenced in a study of T cell responses to AZD1222 COVID-19 vaccine. TCRdb keeps only in-frame clones here, not all; method: immunoSEQ multiplex PCR. In the table there are about 76,000 clones, roughly 84% of which are singletons. Source: peripheral blood, taken on day 0 of AZD1222 vaccination. Receptors were obtained from an adult in good health.

The genes are TRBV12-3 or TRBV12-4 and TRBJ1-2, with D possibly matching TRBD1 (6 bases). There are 12 residues in the CDR3. V gave up 3 bases and J gave up 7 bases, with 9 bases separating them. The CDR3 here is CASSLYRAGYTF. CDR3 bases: TGTGCCAGCAGTTTGTACAGGGCTGGCTACACCTTC.

The chain employs TRBV3-1 (or the pseudogene TRBV3-2) and TRBJ1-1; 9 bases agree with TRBD1. The V and J ends lost 4 bases and 4 bases, in that order; junction bases with no gene match: 7. The CDR3 spans 15 residues. Germline CDR1 and CDR2: LGHDT and YNNKEL (reference sequence). CDR3 coding DNA: TGTGCCAGCAGCCTGGGACAGGGCTTTACCACTGAAGCTTTCTTT. It encodes CASSLGQGFTTEAFF.

The chain carries TRBV6-6 and TRBJ1-2; D is possibly TRBD1 (5 bases). Deletions cut 5 bases from V and 4 bases from J, with 20 bases between. Looked up from germline, CDR1 is MNHNY and CDR2 is SVGAGI (reference sequence). CDR3 length equals 16 residues. The DNA of the CDR3 is TGTGCCAGCAGTACTACTCCGGCCGAAGGGGCCTATGGCTACACCTTC. Protein product: CASSTTPAEGAYGYTF.

The chain links TRBV29-1 to TRBJ2-7; D unclear. Germline loops: CDR1 SQVTM, CDR2 ANQGSEA. V was trimmed by 4 bases and J by 6 bases, leaving 7 bases between them. The CDR3 sequence is 10 residues long. The CDR3: CSVVGGEQYV. The CDR3 bases are TGCAGCGTTGTAGGCGGCGAGCAGTACGTC.

The chain employs TRBV28 and TRBJ1-4; 9 positions match TRBD1. CDR3 length equals 14 residues. Germline V lookup: CDR1 MDHEN, CDR2 SYDVKM. The trim removed 7 bases at V and 8 bases at J, leaving 8 bases unmatched. The DNA for the CDR3 is TGTGCCAGCAACCGACAGGGGGGATCCGAAAAACTGTTTTTT. This gives the protein CASNRQGGSEKLFF.